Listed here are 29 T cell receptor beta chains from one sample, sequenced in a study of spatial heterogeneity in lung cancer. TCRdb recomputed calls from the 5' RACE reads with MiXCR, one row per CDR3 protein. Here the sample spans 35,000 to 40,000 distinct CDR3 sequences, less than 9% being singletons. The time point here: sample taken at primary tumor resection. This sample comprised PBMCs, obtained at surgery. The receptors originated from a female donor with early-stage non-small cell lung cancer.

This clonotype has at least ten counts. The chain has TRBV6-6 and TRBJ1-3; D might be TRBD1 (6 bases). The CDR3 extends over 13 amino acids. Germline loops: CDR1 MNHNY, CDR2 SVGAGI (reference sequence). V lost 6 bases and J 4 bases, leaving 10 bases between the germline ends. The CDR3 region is CASSPGQGNTIYF. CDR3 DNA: TGTGCCAGCAGCCCAGGACAGGGAAACACCATATATTTT.

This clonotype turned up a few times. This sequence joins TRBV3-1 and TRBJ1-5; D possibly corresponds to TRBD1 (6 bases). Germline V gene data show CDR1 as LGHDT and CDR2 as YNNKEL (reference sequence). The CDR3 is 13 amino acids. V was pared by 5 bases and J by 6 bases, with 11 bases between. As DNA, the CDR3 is TGTGCCAGCAGCGCAGGGGTGAGTCAGCCCCAGCATTTT. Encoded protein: CASSAGVSQPQHF.

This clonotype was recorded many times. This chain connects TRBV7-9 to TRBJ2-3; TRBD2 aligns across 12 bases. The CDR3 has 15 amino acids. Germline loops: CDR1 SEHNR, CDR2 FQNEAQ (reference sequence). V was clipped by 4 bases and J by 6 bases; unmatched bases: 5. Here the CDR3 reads CASSSRLAGVDTQYF. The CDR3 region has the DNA TGTGCCAGCAGCTCGAGACTAGCGGGAGTGGATACGCAGTATTTT.

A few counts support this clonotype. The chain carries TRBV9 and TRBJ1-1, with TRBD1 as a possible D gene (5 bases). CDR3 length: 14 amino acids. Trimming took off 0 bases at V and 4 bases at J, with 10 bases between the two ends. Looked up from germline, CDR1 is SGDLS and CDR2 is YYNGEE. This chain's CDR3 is CASSVVGASTEAFF. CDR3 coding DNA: TGTGCCAGCAGCGTAGTTGGGGCGAGCACTGAAGCTTTCTTT.

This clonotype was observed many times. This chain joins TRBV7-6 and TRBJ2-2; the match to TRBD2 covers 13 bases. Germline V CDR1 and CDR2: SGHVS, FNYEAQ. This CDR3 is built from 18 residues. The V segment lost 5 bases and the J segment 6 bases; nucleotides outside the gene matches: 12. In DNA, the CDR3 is TGTGCCAGCAGCCCTCGGACTAGCGGGGGCTCTCTGGCCGGGGAGCTGTTTTTT. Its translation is CASSPRTSGGSLAGELFF.

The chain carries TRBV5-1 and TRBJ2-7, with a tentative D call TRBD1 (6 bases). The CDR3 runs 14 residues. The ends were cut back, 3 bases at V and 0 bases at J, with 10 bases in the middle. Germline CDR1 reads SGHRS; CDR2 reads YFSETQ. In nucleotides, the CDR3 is TGCGCCAGCAGCTCCCGGGACACCTCCTACGAGCAGTACTTC. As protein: CASSSRDTSYEQYF. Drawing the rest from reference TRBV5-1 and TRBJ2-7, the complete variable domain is KAGVTQTPRYLIKTRGQQVTLSCSPISGHRSVSWYQQTPGQGLQFLFEYFSETQRNKGNFPGRFSGRQFSNSRSEMNVSTLELGDSALYLCASSSRDTSYEQYFGPGTRLTVT.

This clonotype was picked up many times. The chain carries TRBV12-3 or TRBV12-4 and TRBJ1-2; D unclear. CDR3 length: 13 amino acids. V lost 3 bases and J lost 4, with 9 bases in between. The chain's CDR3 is CASSLLSAYGYTF. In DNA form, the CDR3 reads TGTGCCAGCAGTTTGTTGTCAGCCTATGGCTACACCTTC.

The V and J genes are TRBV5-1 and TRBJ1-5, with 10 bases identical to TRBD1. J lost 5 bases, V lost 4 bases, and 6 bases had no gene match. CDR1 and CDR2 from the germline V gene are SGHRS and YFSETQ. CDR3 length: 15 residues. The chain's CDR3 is CASSPGTGADQPQHF. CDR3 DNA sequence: TGCGCCAGCAGCCCAGGGACAGGGGCGGATCAGCCCCAGCATTTT.

CDR3 nucleotides: TGTGCCAGCACCAGACTAGCGGGAGGAAAAGAGACCCAGTACTTC. It is translated as CASTRLAGGKETQYF. The V gene is TRBV5-4, the J gene TRBJ2-5, with 13 bases that match TRBD2. The CDR3 consists of 15 residues. Germline loops: CDR1 SGHNT, CDR2 YYREEE (reference sequence). The trim removed 6 bases at V and 3 bases at J, leaving 5 bases unmatched.

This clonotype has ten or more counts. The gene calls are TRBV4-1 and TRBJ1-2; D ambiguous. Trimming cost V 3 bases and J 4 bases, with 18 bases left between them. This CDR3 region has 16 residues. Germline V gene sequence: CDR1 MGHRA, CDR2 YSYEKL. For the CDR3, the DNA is TGCGCCAGCAGCCATGGGCGTGTCGCCAAAATCTATGGCTACACCTTC. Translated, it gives CASSHGRVAKIYGYTF.

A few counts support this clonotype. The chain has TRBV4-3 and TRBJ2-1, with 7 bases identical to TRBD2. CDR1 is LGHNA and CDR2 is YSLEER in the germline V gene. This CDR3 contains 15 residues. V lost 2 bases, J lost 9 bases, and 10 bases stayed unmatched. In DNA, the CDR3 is TGCGCCAGCAGCCAAAAGGGACTAATTGGTGGTGAGCAGTTCTTC. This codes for CASSQKGLIGGEQFF.

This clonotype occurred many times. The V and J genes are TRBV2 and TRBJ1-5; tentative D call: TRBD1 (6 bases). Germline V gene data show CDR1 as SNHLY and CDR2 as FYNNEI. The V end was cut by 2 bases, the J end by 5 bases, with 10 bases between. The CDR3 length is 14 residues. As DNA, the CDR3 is TGTGCCAGCAGTGAAAGGCCAGGGGATCAGCCCCAGCATTTT. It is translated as CASSERPGDQPQHF.

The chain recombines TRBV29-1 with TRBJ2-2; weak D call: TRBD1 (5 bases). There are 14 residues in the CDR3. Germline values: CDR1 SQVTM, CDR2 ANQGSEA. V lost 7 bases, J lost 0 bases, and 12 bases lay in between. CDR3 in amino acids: CSASGPTNTGELFF. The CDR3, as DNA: TGCAGCGCATCAGGGCCAACGAACACCGGGGAGCTGTTTTTT.

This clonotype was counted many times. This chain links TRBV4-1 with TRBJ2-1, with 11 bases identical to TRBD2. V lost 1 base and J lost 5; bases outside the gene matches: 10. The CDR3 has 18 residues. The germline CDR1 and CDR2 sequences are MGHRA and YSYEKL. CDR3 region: CASSQGSFSGRAHNEQFF. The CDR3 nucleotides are TGCGCCAGCAGCCAAGGCTCCTTTAGCGGGAGGGCCCACAATGAGCAGTTCTTC.

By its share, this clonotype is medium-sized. The CDR3 nucleotides read TGTGCCAGCAGTTTGGACAGGACCATATATTTT. Translated, it gives CASSLDRTIYF. This chain uses TRBV27 with TRBJ1-3; 7 positions agree with TRBD1. V shed 3 bases and J 10 bases; nucleotides not matched to a gene: 0. CDR1 MNHEY and CDR2 SMNVEV come from the germline V gene (reference sequence). CDR3 size: 11 residues.

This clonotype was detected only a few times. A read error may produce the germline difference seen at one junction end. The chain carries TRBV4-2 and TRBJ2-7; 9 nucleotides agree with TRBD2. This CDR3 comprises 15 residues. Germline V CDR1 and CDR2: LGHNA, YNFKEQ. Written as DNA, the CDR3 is TGTGTCAGCAGCCAAGGCCTTCTAGCGGGAAGGGAGCAGTACTTC. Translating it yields CVSSQGLLAGREQYF.

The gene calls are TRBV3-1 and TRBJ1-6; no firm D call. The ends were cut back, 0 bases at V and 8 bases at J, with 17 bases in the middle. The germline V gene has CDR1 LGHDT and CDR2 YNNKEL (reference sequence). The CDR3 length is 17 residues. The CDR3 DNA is TGTGCCAGCAGCCAAGATTGGAAGTTGAACGGGGATTCACCCCTCCACTTT. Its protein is CASSQDWKLNGDSPLHF.

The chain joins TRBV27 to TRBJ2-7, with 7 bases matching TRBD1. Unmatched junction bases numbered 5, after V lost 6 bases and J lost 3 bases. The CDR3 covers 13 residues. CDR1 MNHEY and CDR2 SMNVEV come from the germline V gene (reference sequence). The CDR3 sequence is CASRRTGNYEQYF. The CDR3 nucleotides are TGTGCCAGCAGACGGACAGGAAACTACGAGCAGTACTTC.

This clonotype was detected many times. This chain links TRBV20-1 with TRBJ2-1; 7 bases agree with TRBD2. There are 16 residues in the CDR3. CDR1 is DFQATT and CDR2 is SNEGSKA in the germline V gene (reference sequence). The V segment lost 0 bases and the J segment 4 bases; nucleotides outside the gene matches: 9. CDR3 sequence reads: CSARDYGSGRYNEQFF. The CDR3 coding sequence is TGCAGTGCTAGAGATTACGGTAGCGGGCGTTACAATGAGCAGTTCTTC.

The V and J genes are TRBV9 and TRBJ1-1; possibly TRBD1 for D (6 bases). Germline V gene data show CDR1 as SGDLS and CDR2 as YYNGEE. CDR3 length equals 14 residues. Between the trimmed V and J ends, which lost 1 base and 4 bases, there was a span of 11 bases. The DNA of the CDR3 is TGTGCCAGCAGCGTACGGGGAGGGGGCACTGAAGCTTTCTTT. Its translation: CASSVRGGGTEAFF. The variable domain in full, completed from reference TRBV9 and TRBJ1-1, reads DSGVTQTPKHLITATGQRVTLRCSPRSGDLSVYWYQQSLDQGLQFLIQYYNGEERAKGNILERFSAQQFPDLHSELNLSSLELGDSALYFCASSVRGGGTEAFFGQGTRLTVV.

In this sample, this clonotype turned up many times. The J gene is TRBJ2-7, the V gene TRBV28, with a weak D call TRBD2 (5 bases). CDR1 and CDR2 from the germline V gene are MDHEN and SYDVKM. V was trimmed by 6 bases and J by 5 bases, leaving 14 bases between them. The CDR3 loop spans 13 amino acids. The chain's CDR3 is CASSPPPGDEQYF. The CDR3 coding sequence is TGTGCCAGCAGCCCACCGCCCGGGGACGAGCAGTACTTC.

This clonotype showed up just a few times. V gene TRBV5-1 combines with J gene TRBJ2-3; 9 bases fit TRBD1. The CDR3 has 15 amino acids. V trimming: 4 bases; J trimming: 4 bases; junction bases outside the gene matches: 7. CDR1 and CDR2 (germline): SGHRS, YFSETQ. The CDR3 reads CASSGGQGIADTQYF. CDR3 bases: TGCGCCAGCAGCGGGGGACAGGGAATTGCAGATACGCAGTATTTT.

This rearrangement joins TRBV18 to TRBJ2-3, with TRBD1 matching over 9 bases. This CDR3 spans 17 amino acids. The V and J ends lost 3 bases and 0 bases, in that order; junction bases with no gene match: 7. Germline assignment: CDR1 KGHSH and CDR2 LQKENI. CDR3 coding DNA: TGTGCCAGCTCACCCCCCTTGACAGGGGGTAGCACAGATACGCAGTATTTT. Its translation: CASSPPLTGGSTDTQYF. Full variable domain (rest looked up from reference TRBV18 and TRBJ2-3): NAGVMQNPRHLVRRRGQEARLRCSPMKGHSHVYWYRQLPEEGLKFMVYLQKENIIDESGMPKERFSAEFPKEGPSILRIQQVVRGDSAAYFCASSPPLTGGSTDTQYFGPGTRLTVL.

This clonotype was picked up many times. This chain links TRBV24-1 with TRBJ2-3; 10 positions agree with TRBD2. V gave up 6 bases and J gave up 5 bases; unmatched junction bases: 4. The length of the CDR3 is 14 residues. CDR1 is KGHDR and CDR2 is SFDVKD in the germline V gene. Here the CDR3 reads CATSPSGSLDTQYF. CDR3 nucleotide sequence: TGTGCCACCAGTCCTAGCGGGAGTTTAGATACGCAGTATTTT.

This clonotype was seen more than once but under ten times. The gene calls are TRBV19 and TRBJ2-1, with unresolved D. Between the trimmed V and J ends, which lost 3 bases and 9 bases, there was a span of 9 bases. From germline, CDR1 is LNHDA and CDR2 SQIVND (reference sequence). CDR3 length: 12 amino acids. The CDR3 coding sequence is TGTGCCAGTAGTATCTCTAGGGTTGAGCAGTTCTTC. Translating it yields CASSISRVEQFF.

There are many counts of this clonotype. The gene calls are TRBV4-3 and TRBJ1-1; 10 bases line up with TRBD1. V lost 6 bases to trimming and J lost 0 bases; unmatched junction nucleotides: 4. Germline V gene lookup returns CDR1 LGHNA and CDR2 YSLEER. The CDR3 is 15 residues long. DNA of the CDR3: TGCGCCAGCAGTCAGGGACAGGGGATGAACACTGAAGCTTTCTTT. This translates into CASSQGQGMNTEAFF.

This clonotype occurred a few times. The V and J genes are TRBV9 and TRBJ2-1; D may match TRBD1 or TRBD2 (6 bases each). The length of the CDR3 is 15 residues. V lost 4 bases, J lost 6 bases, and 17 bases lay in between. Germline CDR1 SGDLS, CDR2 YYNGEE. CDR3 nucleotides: TGTGCCAGCAGCCCAACGGGGGCGAATCTCAATGAGCAGTTCTTC. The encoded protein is CASSPTGANLNEQFF.

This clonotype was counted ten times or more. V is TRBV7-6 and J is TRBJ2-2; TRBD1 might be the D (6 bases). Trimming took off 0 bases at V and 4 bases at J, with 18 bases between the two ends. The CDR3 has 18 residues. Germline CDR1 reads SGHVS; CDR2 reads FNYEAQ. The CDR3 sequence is CASSLAFQVGGSTGELFF. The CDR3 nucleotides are TGTGCCAGCAGCTTAGCGTTTCAGGTTGGGGGCAGCACCGGGGAGCTGTTTTTT. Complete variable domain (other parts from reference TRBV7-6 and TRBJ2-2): GAGVSQSPRYKVTKRGQDVALRCDPISGHVSLYWYRQALGQGPEFLTYFNYEAQQDKSGLPNDRFSAERPEGSISTLTIQRTEQRDSAMYRCASSLAFQVGGSTGELFFGEGSRLTVL.

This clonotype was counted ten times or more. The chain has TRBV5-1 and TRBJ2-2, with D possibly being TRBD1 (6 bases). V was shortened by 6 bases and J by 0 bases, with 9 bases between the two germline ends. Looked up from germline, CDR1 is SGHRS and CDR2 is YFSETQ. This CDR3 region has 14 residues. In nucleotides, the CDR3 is TGCGCCAGCAACGGACAGACGAACACCGGGGAGCTGTTTTTT. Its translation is CASNGQTNTGELFF.